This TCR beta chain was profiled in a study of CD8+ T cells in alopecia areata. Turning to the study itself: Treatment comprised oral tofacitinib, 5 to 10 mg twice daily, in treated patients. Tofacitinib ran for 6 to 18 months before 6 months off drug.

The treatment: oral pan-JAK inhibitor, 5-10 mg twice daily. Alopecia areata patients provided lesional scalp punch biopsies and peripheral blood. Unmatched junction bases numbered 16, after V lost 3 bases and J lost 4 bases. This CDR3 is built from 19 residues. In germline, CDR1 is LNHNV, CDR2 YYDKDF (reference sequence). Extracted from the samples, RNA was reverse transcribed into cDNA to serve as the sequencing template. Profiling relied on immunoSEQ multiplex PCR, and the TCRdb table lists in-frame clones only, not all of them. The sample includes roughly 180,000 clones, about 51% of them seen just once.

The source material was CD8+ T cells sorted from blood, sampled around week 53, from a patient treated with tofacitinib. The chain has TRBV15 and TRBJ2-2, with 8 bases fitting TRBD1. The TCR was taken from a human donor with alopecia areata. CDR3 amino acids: CATSRPYAGQDGVTGELFF. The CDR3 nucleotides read TGTGCCACCAGCAGGCCCTACGCGGGACAGGATGGGGTCACCGGGGAGCTGTTTTTT.